Shown below are 14 T cell receptor beta chains from a single sample sequenced in a study of identifying expanded T cells in peripheral blood. Only in-frame clones appear in the TCRdb table, and some are missing; sequencing was by immunoSEQ multiplex PCR. This table holds approximately 90,000 clones, almost 90% found once. What was sequenced was blood. Receptors originate from a person aged 18 to 75 in good health.

The chain couples TRBV9 to TRBJ2-1, with 12 bases matching TRBD2. The CDR3 has 18 residues. The V and J ends lost 0 bases and 5 bases, in that order; junction bases with no gene match: 9. CDR1 and CDR2 (germline): SGDLS, YYNGEE. This CDR3 reads CASSVGLAGAGVNNEQFF. The CDR3 DNA sequence: TGTGCCAGCAGCGTAGGACTAGCGGGAGCGGGGGTTAACAATGAGCAGTTCTTC.

The DNA of the CDR3 is TGTGCCAGCAGTCCTCAGAGTGCAGCGCCTAACTATGGCTACACCTTC. It yields the protein CASSPQSAAPNYGYTF. The rearrangement links TRBV27 to TRBJ1-2; no firm D call. V was trimmed by 5 bases and J by 0 bases, leaving 16 bases between them. The CDR3 is 16 residues long. CDR1 and CDR2 from the germline V gene are MNHEY and SMNVEV (reference sequence).

This clone was seen a handful of times. This rearrangement joins TRBV30 to TRBJ1-2; possibly TRBD1 for D (5 bases). The CDR3 contains 11 residues. Per the germline V gene, CDR1 is GTSNPN and CDR2 is SVGIG (reference sequence). V gave up 2 bases and J gave up 9 bases, with 10 bases separating them. CDR3 DNA: TGTGCCTGGAGTCCCCGACAGAGCTACACCTTC. Encoded protein: CAWSPRQSYTF.

The chain couples TRBV6-1 to TRBJ2-3, with D tentatively TRBD1 (5 bases). The V gene's germline CDR1 is MNHNS and CDR2 SASEGT. Deletions cut 4 bases from V and 5 bases from J, with 22 bases between. This CDR3 has 17 residues. CDR3 region: CASSGTWGAISGDTQYF. CDR3 bases: TGTGCCAGCAGTGGGACATGGGGCGCGATAAGTGGAGATACGCAGTATTTT.

This clone was counted a single time. The chain employs TRBV28 and TRBJ1-1, with D uncertain. This CDR3 has 12 residues. Germline V gene sequence: CDR1 MDHEN, CDR2 SYDVKM. V lost 7 bases and J lost 2, with 8 bases in between. CDR3 sequence: CASTEVNTEAFF. The CDR3 DNA sequence: TGTGCCAGCACAGAGGTTAACACTGAAGCTTTCTTT.

The chain is built from TRBV27 and TRBJ1-5; D gene unclear. Germline values: CDR1 MNHEY, CDR2 SMNVEV (reference sequence). V lost 1 base and J lost 7, with 8 bases in between. The CDR3 consists of 13 residues. The CDR3 sequence is CASSLLWSQPQHF. As DNA, the CDR3 is TGTGCCAGCAGTTTATTATGGAGCCAGCCCCAGCATTTT.

The chain links TRBV27 to TRBJ2-1; D may be TRBD2 (5 bases). The germline V gene encodes CDR1 MNHEY and CDR2 SMNVEV (reference sequence). This CDR3 region has 13 residues. V was pared by 2 bases and J by 9 bases, with 11 bases between. The CDR3 DNA reads TGTGCCAGCAGTTTACTTCCGGGAAGTGAGCAGTTCTTC. Translated: CASSLLPGSEQFF.

J is TRBJ2-5 and V is TRBV30; TRBD1 agrees at 7 bases. V was clipped by 3 bases and J by 5 bases; unmatched bases: 15. Germline CDR1 and CDR2: GTSNPN and SVGIG (reference sequence). The CDR3 sequence is 16 residues long. The CDR3 nucleotides are TGTGCCTGGAGCCAACCAACATTGACAGGGAAGGAGACCCAGTACTTC. Protein: CAWSQPTLTGKETQYF.

V and J are TRBV28 and TRBJ1-5, with D maybe TRBD1 (5 bases). Between the trimmed V and J ends, which lost 5 bases and 0 bases, there was a span of 14 bases. Germline loops: CDR1 MDHEN, CDR2 SYDVKM. This CDR3 contains 16 residues. CDR3: CASSPSGTYSNQPQHF. CDR3 sequence (DNA): TGTGCCAGCAGTCCGAGTGGGACTTATAGCAATCAGCCCCAGCATTTT.

V usage is TRBV6-1 and J usage is TRBJ2-7; D remains ambiguous. The V end was cut by 4 bases, the J end by 1 base, with 11 bases between. In germline, CDR1 is MNHNS, CDR2 SASEGT. The CDR3 spans 14 residues. CDR3 nucleotide sequence: TGTGCCAGCAGTGCAGTCTATAGTTCCTACGAGCAGTACTTC. The encoded protein is CASSAVYSSYEQYF.

The chain combines TRBV6-4 with TRBJ2-2, with D possibly being TRBD1 or TRBD2 (5 bases each). The CDR3 length is 15 residues. Per germline, CDR1 MRHNA and CDR2 SNTAGT. The V gene lost 4 bases and the J gene lost 2 bases, with 11 bases spanning the gap. The CDR3 DNA follows: TGTGCCAGCAGTGGGGACGGACTTAACACCGGGGAGCTGTTTTTT. Its translation is CASSGDGLNTGELFF.

The chain has TRBV5-1 and TRBJ2-3; D is possibly TRBD1 (6 bases). Trimming cost V 4 bases and J 3 bases, with 18 bases left between them. CDR1 is SGHRS, CDR2 YFSETQ, per germline. This CDR3 is 16 amino acids long. This CDR3 is CASSKSQGMGTDTQYF. As DNA, the CDR3 is TGCGCCAGCAGCAAAAGCCAGGGGATGGGGACAGATACGCAGTATTTT. Looking up the rest from reference TRBV5-1 and TRBJ2-3 gives the full variable domain: KAGVTQTPRYLIKTRGQQVTLSCSPISGHRSVSWYQQTPGQGLQFLFEYFSETQRNKGNFPGRFSGRQFSNSRSEMNVSTLELGDSALYLCASSKSQGMGTDTQYFGPGTRLTVL.

J is TRBJ2-1 and V is TRBV6-1; the D gene is possibly TRBD2 (6 bases). With 8 bases removed from V and 8 bases from J, the gap between germline ends came to 22 bases. Germline V gives CDR1 MNHNS, CDR2 SASEGT. The CDR3 totals 15 residues. The CDR3 sequence: CASDLDGGFVYEQFF. CDR3 bases: TGTGCCAGCGACCTAGACGGGGGATTCGTCTATGAGCAGTTCTTC.

The rearrangement links TRBV5-1 to TRBJ2-5; TRBD1 aligns across 7 bases. Germline CDR1 and CDR2: SGHRS and YFSETQ. The CDR3 is 13 residues long. Germline trimming cut 4 bases from V and 2 bases from J; bases unmatched to any gene: 2. CDR3 in DNA: TGCGCCAGCAGCGCCAGGGGGCAAGAGACCCAGTACTTC. It yields the protein CASSARGQETQYF.